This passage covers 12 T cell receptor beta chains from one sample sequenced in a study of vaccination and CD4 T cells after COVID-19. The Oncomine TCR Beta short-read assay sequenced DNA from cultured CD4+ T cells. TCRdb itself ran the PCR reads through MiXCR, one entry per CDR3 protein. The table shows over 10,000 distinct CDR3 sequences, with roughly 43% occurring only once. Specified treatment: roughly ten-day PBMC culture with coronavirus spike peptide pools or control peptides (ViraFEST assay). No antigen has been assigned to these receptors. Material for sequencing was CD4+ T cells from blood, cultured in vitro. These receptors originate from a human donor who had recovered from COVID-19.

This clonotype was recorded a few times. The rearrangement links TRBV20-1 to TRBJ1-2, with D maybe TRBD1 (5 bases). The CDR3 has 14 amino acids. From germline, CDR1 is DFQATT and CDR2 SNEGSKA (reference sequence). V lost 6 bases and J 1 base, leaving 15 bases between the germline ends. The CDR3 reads CSAHREGINYGYTF. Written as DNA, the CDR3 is TGCAGTGCCCACCGGGAGGGGATTAACTATGGCTACACCTTC.

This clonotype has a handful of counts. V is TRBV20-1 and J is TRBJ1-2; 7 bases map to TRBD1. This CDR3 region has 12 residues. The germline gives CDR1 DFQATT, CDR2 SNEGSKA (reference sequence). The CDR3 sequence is CCSDRSNYGYTF. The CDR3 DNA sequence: TGCTGCTCGGACAGGTCTAACTATGGCTACACCTTC.

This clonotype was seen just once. The CDR3 coding sequence is TGTGCCAGTAGTCCGGGACAAGTATATCAGCCCCAGCATTTT. This codes for CASSPGQVYQPQHF. The chain recombines TRBV19 with TRBJ1-5; D may be TRBD1 (6 bases). This CDR3 is built from 14 residues. V was clipped by 5 bases and J by 5 bases, with 13 bases between them. From germline, CDR1 is LNHDA and CDR2 SQIVND (reference sequence).

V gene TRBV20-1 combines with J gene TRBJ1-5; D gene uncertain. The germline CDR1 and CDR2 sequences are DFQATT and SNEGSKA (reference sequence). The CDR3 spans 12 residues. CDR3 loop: CSVGLSNQPQHF. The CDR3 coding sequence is TGCAGCGTCGGTTTAAGCAATCAGCCCCAGCATTTT.

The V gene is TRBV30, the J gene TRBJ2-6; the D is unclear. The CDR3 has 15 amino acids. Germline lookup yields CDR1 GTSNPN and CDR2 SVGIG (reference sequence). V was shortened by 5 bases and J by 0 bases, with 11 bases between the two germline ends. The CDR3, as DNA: TGTGCCTGGGGGGTTTCGGGCTCTGGGGCCAACGTCCTGACTTTC. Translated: CAWGVSGSGANVLTF. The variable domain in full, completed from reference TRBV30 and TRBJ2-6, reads SQTIHQWPATLVQPVGSPLSLECTVEGTSNPNLYWYRQAAGRGLQLLFYSVGIGQISSEVPQNLSASRPQDRQFILSSKKLLLSDSGFYLCAWGVSGSGANVLTFGAGSRLTVL.

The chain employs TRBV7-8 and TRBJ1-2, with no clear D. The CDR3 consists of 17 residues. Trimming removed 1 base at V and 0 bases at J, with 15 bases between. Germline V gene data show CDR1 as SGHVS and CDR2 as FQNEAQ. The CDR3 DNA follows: TGTGCCAGCAGCTTAGGAGCCAGTAGGATGACTAACTATGGCTACACCTTC. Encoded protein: CASSLGASRMTNYGYTF.

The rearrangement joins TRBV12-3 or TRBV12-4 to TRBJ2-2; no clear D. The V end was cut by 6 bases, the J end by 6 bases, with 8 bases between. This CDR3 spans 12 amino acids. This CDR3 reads CASSRSPGELFF. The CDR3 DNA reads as TGTGCCAGCAGCCGCAGTCCCGGGGAGCTGTTTTTT.

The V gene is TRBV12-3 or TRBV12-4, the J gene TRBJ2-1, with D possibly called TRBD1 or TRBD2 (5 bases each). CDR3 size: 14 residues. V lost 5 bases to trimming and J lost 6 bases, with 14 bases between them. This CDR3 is CASSPGTDFNEQFF. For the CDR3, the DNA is TGTGCCAGCAGTCCCGGGACGGATTTCAATGAGCAGTTCTTC.

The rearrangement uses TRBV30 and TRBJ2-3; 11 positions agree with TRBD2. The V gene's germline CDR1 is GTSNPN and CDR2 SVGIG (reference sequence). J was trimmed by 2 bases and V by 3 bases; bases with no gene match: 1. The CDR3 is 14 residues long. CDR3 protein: CAWRGLAVTDTQYF. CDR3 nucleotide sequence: TGTGCCTGGAGGGGACTAGCGGTCACAGATACGCAGTATTTT.

Here the CDR3 reads CATSDGYNEKLFF. The CDR3 nucleotides are TGTGCCACCAGTGATGGGTACAACGAAAAACTGTTTTTT. This sequence joins TRBV24-1 and TRBJ1-4; D not resolved. The CDR3 totals 13 residues. CDR1 is KGHDR and CDR2 is SFDVKD in the germline V gene. V lost 3 bases and J 8 bases, leaving 9 bases between the germline ends.

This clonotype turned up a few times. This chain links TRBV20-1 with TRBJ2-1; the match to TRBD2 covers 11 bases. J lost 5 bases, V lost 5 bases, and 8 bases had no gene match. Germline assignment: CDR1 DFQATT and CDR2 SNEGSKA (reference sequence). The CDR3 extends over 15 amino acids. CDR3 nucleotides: TGCAGTGCTGTAGCGGGAGGGCTAGTCAACAATGAGCAGTTCTTC. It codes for CSAVAGGLVNNEQFF.

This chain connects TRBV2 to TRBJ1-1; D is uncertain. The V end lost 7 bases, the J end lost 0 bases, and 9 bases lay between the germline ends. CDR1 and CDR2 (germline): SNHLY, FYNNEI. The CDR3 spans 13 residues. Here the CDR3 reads CASMKTVNTEAFF. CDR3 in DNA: TGTGCCAGCATGAAGACGGTGAACACTGAAGCTTTCTTT.